Listed below are T cell receptor beta chains from one sample, sequenced in a study of blood T cell repertoires in COVID-19. Sequencing was performed with immunoSEQ multiplex PCR; in TCRdb, only in-frame clones are kept and a portion is missing. The table lists under 200,000 clones, around nine tenths of them singletons. Sequenced input: peripheral blood. The origin of the receptors is a man aged 18-30 years with active or convalescent COVID-19. Both conserved end residues are part of each CDR3. The D gene is left open where the match is weak. Rows may omit the clone size; those that give it use once, few, many or a size class.

D gene,clone size,J gene,V gene,CDR3 protein,CDR3 DNA
TRBD1,.,TRBJ2-5,TRBV9,CASSERQGLETQYF,TGTGCCAGCAGCGAAAGACAGGGTCTGGAGACCCAGTACTTC
TRBD1,.,TRBJ1-2,TRBV18,CASSPEQGAGGYTF,TGTGCCAGCTCACCCGAACAGGGGGCTGGGGGCTACACCTTC
.,.,TRBJ2-5,TRBV7-2,CASSQVGGPETQYF,TGTGCCAGCAGCCAAGTCGGGGGGCCAGAGACCCAGTACTTC
TRBD1,once,TRBJ1-2,TRBV7-8,CASSASGTGYGYTF,TGTGCCAGCAGCGCATCCGGGACAGGTTATGGCTACACCTTC
TRBD1,.,TRBJ1-3,TRBV12-3/TRBV12-4,CASTQGDTIYF,TGTGCCAGTACACAGGGGGACACCATATATTTT
.,.,TRBJ1-5,TRBV27,CASSCPGQILSNQPQHF,TGTGCCAGCAGTTGCCCCGGACAGATTTTAAGCAATCAGCCCCAGCATTTT
TRBD2,.,TRBJ2-7,TRBV27,CASRTSGRAEQYF,TGTGCCAGCAGGACTAGCGGGAGAGCCGAGCAGTACTTC
TRBD1,.,TRBJ1-4,TRBV5-1,CASSAGDRENEKLFF,TGCGCCAGCAGCGCGGGGGACAGGGAAAATGAAAAACTGTTTTTT
TRBD1,.,TRBJ1-2,TRBV2,CASTAGGTYGYTF,TGTGCCAGCACGGCAGGGGGTACCTATGGCTACACCTTC
TRBD1,.,TRBJ1-2,TRBV9,CASSADRGRHYGYTF,TGTGCCAGCAGCGCCGACAGGGGGAGACACTATGGCTACACCTTC
TRBD1,.,TRBJ1-1,TRBV6-5,CASSLSGQGGEAFF,TGTGCCAGCAGTCTATCGGGACAGGGGGGAGAAGCTTTCTTT
.,.,TRBJ2-1,TRBV6-5,CASSYPNGEQFF,TGTGCCAGCAGTTACCCGAACGGTGAGCAGTTCTTC
.,.,TRBJ1-1,TRBV5-1,CASSLEQGGTEAFF,TGCGCCAGCAGCTTGGAACAGGGCGGGACTGAAGCTTTCTTT
.,.,TRBJ1-2,TRBV30,CAWSIRGLNGYTF,TGTGCCTGGAGCATCCGGGGATTGAATGGCTACACCTTC
.,.,TRBJ1-5,TRBV30,CAWSNSPVNQPQHF,TGTGCCTGGAGTAATTCCCCAGTCAATCAGCCCCAGCATTTT
.,.,TRBJ1-1,TRBV12-3/TRBV12-4,CATETQGNTEAFF,TGTGCCACCGAAACACAGGGAAACACTGAAGCTTTCTTT
.,.,TRBJ1-4,TRBV5-1,CASSLGAATNEKLFF,TGCGCCAGCAGCTTAGGGGCAGCAACTAATGAAAAACTGTTTTTT
.,.,TRBJ1-1,TRBV21-1,CASSKMAGAFF,TGTGCCAGCAGCAAAATGGCAGGAGCTTTCTTT
.,.,TRBJ1-4,TRBV2,CASSEGGREKLFF,TGTGCCAGCAGTGAAGGGGGGCGTGAAAAACTGTTTTTT
.,.,TRBJ1-2,TRBV15,CATSRDFTVLGYTF,TGTGCCACCAGCAGAGATTTTACAGTACTGGGCTACACCTTC
.,.,TRBJ1-2,TRBV11-2,CASSLVGARGYTF,TGTGCCAGCAGTTTAGTGGGGGCGCGAGGCTACACCTTC
.,.,TRBJ2-1,TRBV6-4,CASSAGLRNEQFF,TGTGCCAGCAGTGCTGGACTACGGAATGAGCAGTTCTTC
TRBD2,.,TRBJ2-3,TRBV7-2,CASSLTSGRADTQYF,TGTGCCAGCAGCTTAACTAGCGGGAGAGCAGATACGCAGTATTTT
TRBD1,.,TRBJ1-4,TRBV19,CASSIQGANEKLFF,TGTGCCAGTAGTATTCAGGGGGCTAATGAAAAACTGTTTTTT
TRBD2,.,TRBJ2-1,TRBV4-1,CASSQETSGRILSYNEQFF,TGCGCCAGCAGCCAAGAGACTAGCGGGAGGATCCTCTCCTACAATGAGCAGTTCTTC
.,.,TRBJ1-6,TRBV6-1,CASSERGADSPLHF,TGTGCCAGCAGTGAACGGGGAGCGGATTCACCCCTCCACTTT
.,.,TRBJ1-2,TRBV11-2,CASSRDRQKIYGYTF,TGTGCCAGCAGCCGAGACCGACAGAAAATCTATGGCTACACCTTC
TRBD2,.,TRBJ2-3,TRBV19,CASSIGTSGTDTQYF,TGTGCCAGTAGTATCGGGACTAGCGGGACCGATACGCAGTATTTT
TRBD1,.,TRBJ2-7,TRBV9,CASSPQAGTGGAGNPYEQYF,TGTGCCAGCAGCCCTCAGGCCGGAACAGGGGGCGCAGGGAACCCCTACGAGCAGTACTTC
TRBD1,.,TRBJ2-3,TRBV6-1,CASSEARQGVDTQYF,TGTGCCAGCAGTGAAGCGCGTCAGGGGGTGGATACGCAGTATTTT
TRBD2,once,TRBJ2-3,TRBV5-1,CASSGSAGGLTDTQYF,TGCGCCAGCAGCGGTTCTGCGGGGGGTCTCACAGATACGCAGTATTTT
TRBD2,.,TRBJ2-7,TRBV4-2,CASSHTDLAASYEQYF,TGTGCCAGCAGCCATACCGACCTAGCGGCCTCCTACGAGCAGTACTTC
.,few,TRBJ1-1,TRBV12-3/TRBV12-4,CASSLAENTEAFF,TGTGCCAGCAGTTTGGCAGAGAACACTGAAGCTTTCTTT
.,.,TRBJ2-7,TRBV18,CASSPGSVQGGEQYF,TGTGCCAGCTCACCAGGGTCGGTACAGGGTGGCGAGCAGTACTTC
TRBD2,.,TRBJ2-1,TRBV4-2,CASSQVAGGLNEQFF,TGTGCCAGCAGCCAAGTAGCGGGGGGGCTCAATGAGCAGTTCTTC
TRBD1,.,TRBJ1-1,TRBV12-3/TRBV12-4,CASSKRTGTEAFF,TGTGCCAGCAGTAAGCGGACAGGGACTGAAGCTTTCTTT
.,.,TRBJ2-4,TRBV19,CASSIAPGAKNIQYF,TGTGCCAGTAGTATCGCACCCGGAGCCAAAAACATTCAGTACTTC
TRBD1,.,TRBJ1-1,TRBV5-8,CASSSGQVIVSEAFF,TGTGCCAGCAGTTCGGGACAGGTCATCGTCTCTGAAGCTTTCTTT
TRBD2,.,TRBJ2-1,TRBV2,CASSLLAANPNEQFF,TGTGCCAGCAGTTTACTAGCGGCGAACCCCAATGAGCAGTTCTTC
TRBD2,.,TRBJ2-7,TRBV27,CASRLAGGINEQYF,TGTGCCAGCAGGCTAGCGGGGGGCATAAACGAGCAGTACTTC
.,.,TRBJ1-2,TRBV18,CASSPTGGRVEGYTF,TGTGCCAGCTCACCGACCGGAGGGAGGGTGGAAGGCTACACCTTC
.,.,TRBJ1-2,TRBV6-5,CASSSSYGYTF,TGTGCCAGCAGTAGTAGCTATGGCTACACCTTC
.,.,TRBJ2-1,TRBV11-2,CASSFSGPPAGNEQFF,TGTGCCAGCAGCTTTTCCGGGCCTCCCGCGGGCAATGAGCAGTTCTTC
TRBD2,.,TRBJ2-2,TRBV7-6,CASSFTGGDTGELFF,TGTGCCAGCAGCTTTACCGGGGGGGACACCGGGGAGCTGTTTTTT
.,.,TRBJ1-1,TRBV28,CASSLQGWNTEAFF,TGTGCCAGCAGTTTACAGGGGTGGAACACTGAAGCTTTCTTT
TRBD1,.,TRBJ2-7,TRBV7-4,CASSYSGTGGSYEQYF,TGTGCCAGCAGTTACTCCGGGACAGGGGGGTCCTACGAGCAGTACTTC